The text below deals with one T cell receptor (beta chain). The antigen it recognizes is unknown. It has no much larger one-base neighbor in the sample; base qualities were not kept. Reads for this sample came from an Illumina HiSeq 1500. Through fastp at Q25 and MiXCR, TCRdb rebuilt clones from the public reads, retaining in-frame beta chains. Rows are unified per CDR3 protein, each entry keeping the most common DNA and genes. The sample yields fewer than 70,000 distinct CDR3 sequences; about 29% were counted once. Roughly three fifths of the sample goes to the ten largest clones. From the cysteine up to the phenylalanine, the CDR3 has a length of 17 residues. Just the 51-base CDR3 DNA is kept, in frame starting at base 1. V is shortened by 9 bases, J by 0 bases, and the region joining them spans 21 bases. These data originate in a study of T cell repertoires in cytomegalovirus infection (dated by TCRdb to about 2019). Turning to the overall study: The peptide stimulations were aimed at well-studied HLA-B-restricted epitopes as well as recently identified HLA-C-restricted CMV epitopes, whose presentation resists viral immunomodulation. Donor HLA type was relevant to the analysis, because carriage of CMV infection together with the matching HLA type was indicated by public TCR beta signatures. General study outcomes and caveats: In the ex vivo response, HLA-C-restricted CMV-specific TCR beta clonotypes were dominant, and in two of eight donors the single most frequent clonotype came from this HLA-C-restricted group. Cumulative frequency of public TCR beta family members discriminated carriers of CMV infection plus the relevant HLA type in this cohort and an independent roughly 350-donor cohort.

Explained via the paper, the treatment or condition label denotes: in vitro stimulation with specific CMV peptide epitopes to enrich CMV-specific T cells. The chain uses TRBV23-1 and TRBJ2-1; the D segment is perhaps TRBD1 or TRBD2, each sharing 5 matched bases. TRBV23-1 is classed as an ORF, of uncertain function. This clonotype was sampled from a human donor in good health (CMV status not recorded). Some clones in this sample may be carry-over from other donors' samples. Material: CD8+ T cells from cultured PBMCs, obtained from culture after CMV antigen stimulation. The CDR3 has the sequence CARGTPGNDSSYNEQFF. The bases are TGCGCCAGAGGGACCCCCGGGAACGACAGCTCCTACAATGAGCAGTTCTTC.